The T cell receptor beta chain under discussion was sequenced for a study of T-cell reconstitution after alpha-beta-depleted transplantation in children. A library of TCRbeta sequences, prepared with unique molecular identifiers, was generated. TCRdb reprocessed the PCR reads with MiXCR, giving one entry per CDR3 protein. The table has some 200,000 distinct CDR3 sequences, roughly 6.6% seen once. Study outcomes and limitations: At the one-year point after transplant, T-cell counts and TCRbeta diversity were found to come mostly from T cells that had been newly produced. The origin of high day-60 TCRbeta diversity in some patients lay in surviving recipient T cells and thymic progenitors. Several hundred expanded graft clones reportedly gave rise to the alpha-beta T cells present about two months after transplant.

Note on this clonotype: Its specificity is not known.

The germline V gene encodes CDR1 SGHRS and CDR2 YFSETQ. The CDR3 has 16 residues. After removal of 2 bases from V and 4 bases from J, the junction contained 7 bases not matched to a gene. The rearrangement joins TRBV5-1 to TRBJ2-1; 9 positions match TRBD2. This clonotype originated in a boy aged 2-15 years with acute lymphoblastic leukemia, due to receive a stem cell transplant. This material consisted of PBMCs, taken before TCRalphabeta/CD19-depleted stem cell transplant. The CDR3 DNA is TGCGCCAGCAGCTTCTCGAATAGCGGGGGATACAATGAGCAGTTCTTC. Protein sequence: CASSFSNSGGYNEQFF.